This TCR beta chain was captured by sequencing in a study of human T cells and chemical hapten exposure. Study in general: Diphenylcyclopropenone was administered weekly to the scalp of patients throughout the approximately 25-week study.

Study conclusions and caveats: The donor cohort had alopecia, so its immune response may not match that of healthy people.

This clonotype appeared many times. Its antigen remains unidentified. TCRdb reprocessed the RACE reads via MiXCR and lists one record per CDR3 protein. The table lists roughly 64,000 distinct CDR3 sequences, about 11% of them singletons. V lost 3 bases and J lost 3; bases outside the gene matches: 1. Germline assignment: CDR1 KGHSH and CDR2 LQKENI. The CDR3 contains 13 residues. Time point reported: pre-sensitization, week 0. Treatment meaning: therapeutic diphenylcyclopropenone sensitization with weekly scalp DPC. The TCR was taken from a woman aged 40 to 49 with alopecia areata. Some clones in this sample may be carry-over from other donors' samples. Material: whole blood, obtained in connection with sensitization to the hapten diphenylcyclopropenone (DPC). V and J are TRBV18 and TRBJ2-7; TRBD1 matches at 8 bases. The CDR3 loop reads CASSPGQDYEQYF. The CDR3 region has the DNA TGTGCCAGCTCACCGGGACAGGACTACGAGCAGTACTTC.